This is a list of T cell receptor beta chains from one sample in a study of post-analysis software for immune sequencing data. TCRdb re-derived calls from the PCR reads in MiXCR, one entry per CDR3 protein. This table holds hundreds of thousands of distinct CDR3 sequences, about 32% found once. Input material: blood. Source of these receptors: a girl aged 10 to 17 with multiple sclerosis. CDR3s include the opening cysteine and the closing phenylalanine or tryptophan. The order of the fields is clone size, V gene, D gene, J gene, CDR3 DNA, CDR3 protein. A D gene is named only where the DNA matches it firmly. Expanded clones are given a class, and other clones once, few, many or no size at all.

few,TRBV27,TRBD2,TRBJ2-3,TGTGCCAGCAGCCCAATCCTAGCGGGAGTTCGGCCAGATACGCAGTATTTT,CASSPILAGVRPDTQYF
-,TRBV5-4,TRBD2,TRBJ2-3,TGTGCCAGCAGCTTGTCTAGCGGCCTCCAGGCTGTGAGCACAGATACGCAGTATTTT,CASSLSSGLQAVSTDTQYF
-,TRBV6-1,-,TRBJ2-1,TGTGCCGCCTCTCCGGGACCAAGGAACAATGAGCAGTTCTTC,CAASPGPRNNEQFF
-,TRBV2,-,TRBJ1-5,TGTGCCAGCAGTGCAGGGGTAAGGCCCCAGCATTTT,CASSAGVRPQHF
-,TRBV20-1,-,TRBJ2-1,TGCAGTGCTCGCCAAGAGGACGCTTCCTACAATGAGCAGTTCTTC,CSARQEDASYNEQFF
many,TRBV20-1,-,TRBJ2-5,TGCAGTGCTAGGGCCCTAGGAGAGACCCAGTACTTC,CSARALGETQYF
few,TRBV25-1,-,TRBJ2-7,TGTGCCAGCAGGACCACCACGAGTGGTTACGAGCAGTACTTC,CASRTTTSGYEQYF
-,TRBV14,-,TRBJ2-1,TGTGCCGCCCAATATGAGCAGTTCTTC,CAAQYEQFF
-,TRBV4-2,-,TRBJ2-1,TGTGCCAGCAGCCAAGAAGGGGGGACCCAAAACAATGAGCAGTTCTTC,CASSQEGGTQNNEQFF
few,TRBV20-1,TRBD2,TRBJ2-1,TGCAGTGCTAGATCGGGCGGGGGGAGTTACTCCTACAATGAGCAGTTCTTC,CSARSGGGSYSYNEQFF
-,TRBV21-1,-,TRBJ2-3,TGTGCCAGCAGCACGATCCCGGGACTAGCGCCAGATACGCAGTATTTT,CASSTIPGLAPDTQYF
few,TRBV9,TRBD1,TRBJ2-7,TGTGCCAGCAGCGTAGCTGGGACAGGGTACGAGCAGTACTTC,CASSVAGTGYEQYF
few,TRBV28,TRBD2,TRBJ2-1,TGTGCCAGCAGTAAACTAGCGGGGGCCGGAGATTGGTTCTTC,CASSKLAGAGDWFF
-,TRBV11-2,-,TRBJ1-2,TGTGCCAGCAGCCCCGAGAGGGGCTATGGCTACACCTTC,CASSPERGYGYTF
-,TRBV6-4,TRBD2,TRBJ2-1,TGTGCCAGCAGTGCCACCGCCGGGACTAGCGGAAACAATGAGCAGTTCTTC,CASSATAGTSGNNEQFF
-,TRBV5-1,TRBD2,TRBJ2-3,TGCGCCAGCAGCCCCGGTGGGAAGACTAGCGGCACAGATACGCAGTATTTT,CASSPGGKTSGTDTQYF
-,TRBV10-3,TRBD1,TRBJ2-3,TGTGCCATCAGCGCACTCGAGACAGGGAGCACAGATACGCAGTATTTT,CAISALETGSTDTQYF
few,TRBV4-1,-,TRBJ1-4,TGCGCCAGCAGCCAAGAACGACTCCGAAAACTGTTTTTT,CASSQERLRKLFF
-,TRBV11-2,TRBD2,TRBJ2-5,TGTGCCAGCAGCTTAGGACTAGCGGTGAGCCGCGAGACCCAGTACTTC,CASSLGLAVSRETQYF
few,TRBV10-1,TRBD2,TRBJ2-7,TGCGCCAGCGGGGAGGGGTCCCCCTACGAGCAGTACTTC,CASGEGSPYEQYF
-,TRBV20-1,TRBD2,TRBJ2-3,TGCAGTGCTCCATCGACTAGCGGGAGAGCCGGGGGAGATACGCAGTATTTT,CSAPSTSGRAGGDTQYF
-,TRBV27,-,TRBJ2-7,TGTGCCAGCAGGAGGGGTCGCTACGAGCAGTACTTC,CASRRGRYEQYF
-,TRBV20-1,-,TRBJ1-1,TGCAGTGCTAGAGATCGACAGGACATGAACACTGAAGCTTTCTTT,CSARDRQDMNTEAFF
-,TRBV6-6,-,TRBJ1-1,TGTGCCAGCAGTTGGACCTCACAGGGGAACACTGAAGCTTTCTTT,CASSWTSQGNTEAFF
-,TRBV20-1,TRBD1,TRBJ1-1,TGCAGTGCTAGCCTCGGGACAGGGGTCACTGAAGCTTTCTTT,CSASLGTGVTEAFF
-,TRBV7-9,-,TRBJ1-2,TGTGCCAGCAGCCCTCAAAACTCGGGGGCGGTAGGCTACACCTTC,CASSPQNSGAVGYTF
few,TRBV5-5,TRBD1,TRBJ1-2,TGTGCCAGCAGCCGTAATACAGGGGGAGGTGGCTACACCTTC,CASSRNTGGGGYTF
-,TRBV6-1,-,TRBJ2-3,TGTGCCAGCAGTGTTAAGGGCTCCCCGCGCACAGATACGCAGTATTTT,CASSVKGSPRTDTQYF
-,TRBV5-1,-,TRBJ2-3,TGCGCCAGCAGCCCCACCACAGGGTACGGTACGCAGTATTTT,CASSPTTGYGTQYF
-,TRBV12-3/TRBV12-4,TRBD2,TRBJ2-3,TGTGCCAGCATCCTAGCGGGGGGCTCCACAGATACGCAGTATTTT,CASILAGGSTDTQYF
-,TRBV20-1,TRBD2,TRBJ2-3,TGCAGTGCTAGACCCGGTCCGAGCGGGAGTGATACGCAGTATTTT,CSARPGPSGSDTQYF
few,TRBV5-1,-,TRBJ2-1,TGCGCCAGCAGCTTGTCGCAGACATTCAATGAGCAGTTCTTC,CASSLSQTFNEQFF
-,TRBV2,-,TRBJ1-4,TGTGCCAGCAACTATAACGGGGTACCTAATGAAAAACTGTTTTTT,CASNYNGVPNEKLFF
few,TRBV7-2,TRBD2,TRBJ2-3,TGTGCCAGCAGCGCTATCGCCCTAGCGGGGGGGCTGACAGATACGCAGTATTTT,CASSAIALAGGLTDTQYF
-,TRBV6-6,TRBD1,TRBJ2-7,TGTGCCAGCACCAACCCCCGATCAGGGGGCTACGAGCAGTACTTC,CASTNPRSGGYEQYF
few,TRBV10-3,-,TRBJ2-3,TGTGCCATCACCCAGCTGGGGGGGGCAACAGATACGCAGTATTTT,CAITQLGGATDTQYF
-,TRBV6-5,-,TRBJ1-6,TGTGCCAGCACCAGGAGTAATAATTCACCCCTCCACTTT,CASTRSNNSPLHF
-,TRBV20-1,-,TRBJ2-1,TGCAGTGCCGAGACAGAGAGCTCCTACAATGAGCAGTTCTTC,CSAETESSYNEQFF
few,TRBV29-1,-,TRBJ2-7,TGCAGCGCCAATTGGCTAGTAAACGAGCAGTACTTC,CSANWLVNEQYF
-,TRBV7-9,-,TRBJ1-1,TGTGCCAGCAGCTTAGAAGGGGTTGCTGCTTTCTTT,CASSLEGVAAFF
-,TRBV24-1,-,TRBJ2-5,TGTGCCACCAGTGATGCTACGACCGGCTCCCCGTACTTC,CATSDATTGSPYF
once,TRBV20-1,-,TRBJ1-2,TGCAGTGTCTCTGATACTAACTATGGCTACACCTTC,CSVSDTNYGYTF
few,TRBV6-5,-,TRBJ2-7,TGTGCCAGCAGTTACGTTAGCCGTTCCTACGAGCAGTACTTC,CASSYVSRSYEQYF
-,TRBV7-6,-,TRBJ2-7,TGTGCCAGCAGCCTATCACCCGATTCCTACGAGCAGTACTTC,CASSLSPDSYEQYF
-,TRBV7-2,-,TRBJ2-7,TGTGCCAGCACCTTCCCTGCAGGGAACTACGAGCAGTACTTC,CASTFPAGNYEQYF
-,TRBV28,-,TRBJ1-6,TGTGCCAGCAGTTTCCGACACCTTATAAATTCACCCCTCCACTTT,CASSFRHLINSPLHF
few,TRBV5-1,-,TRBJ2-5,TGCGCCAGCAGCTTGGCTTATGCGGCGGATCAAGAGACCCAGTACTTC,CASSLAYAADQETQYF
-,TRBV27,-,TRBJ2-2,TGTGCCAGCACCCTGACTAGATCGGCCGGGGAGCTGTTTTTT,CASTLTRSAGELFF
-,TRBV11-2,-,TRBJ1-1,TGTGCCAGCAGCTTAGATCGAGTGGGGTACGCTTTCTTT,CASSLDRVGYAFF
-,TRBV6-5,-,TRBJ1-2,TGTGCCAGCATGGGGACTAACTATGGCTACACCTTC,CASMGTNYGYTF
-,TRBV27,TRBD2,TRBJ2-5,TGTGCCAGCAGGCGACTAGCGGGAGGGGCAGAGACCCAGTACTTC,CASRRLAGGAETQYF
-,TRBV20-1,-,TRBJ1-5,TGCAGTGCTAGCGGCATCCCGGGCGATCAGCCCCAGCATTTT,CSASGIPGDQPQHF
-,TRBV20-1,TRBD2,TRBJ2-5,TGCAGTGCTAGAGCGCGGGGGGCCCTATACCAAGAGACCCAGTACTTC,CSARARGALYQETQYF
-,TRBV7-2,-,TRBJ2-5,TGTGCCAGCAGGCGCGGGACACAAGAGACCCAGTACTTC,CASRRGTQETQYF
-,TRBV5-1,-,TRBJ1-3,TGCGCCAGCAGACAGGTCACCTCTGGAAACACCATATATTTT,CASRQVTSGNTIYF
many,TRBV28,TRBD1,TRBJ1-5,TGTGCCAGCAGTTCGACAGGGCGGTCGAATCAGCCCCAGCATTTT,CASSSTGRSNQPQHF
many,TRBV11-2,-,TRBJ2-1,TGTGCCAGCAGCTTAAGTTCGGGAAATGAGCAGTTCTTC,CASSLSSGNEQFF
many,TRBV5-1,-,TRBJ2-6,TGCGCCAGCAGACCCACAGGGTCGGGGGCCAACGTCCTGACTTTC,CASRPTGSGANVLTF
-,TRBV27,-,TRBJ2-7,TGTGCCAGCAGCCCGTTGGGAGGACGCTCCTCCTACGAGCAGTACTTC,CASSPLGGRSSYEQYF